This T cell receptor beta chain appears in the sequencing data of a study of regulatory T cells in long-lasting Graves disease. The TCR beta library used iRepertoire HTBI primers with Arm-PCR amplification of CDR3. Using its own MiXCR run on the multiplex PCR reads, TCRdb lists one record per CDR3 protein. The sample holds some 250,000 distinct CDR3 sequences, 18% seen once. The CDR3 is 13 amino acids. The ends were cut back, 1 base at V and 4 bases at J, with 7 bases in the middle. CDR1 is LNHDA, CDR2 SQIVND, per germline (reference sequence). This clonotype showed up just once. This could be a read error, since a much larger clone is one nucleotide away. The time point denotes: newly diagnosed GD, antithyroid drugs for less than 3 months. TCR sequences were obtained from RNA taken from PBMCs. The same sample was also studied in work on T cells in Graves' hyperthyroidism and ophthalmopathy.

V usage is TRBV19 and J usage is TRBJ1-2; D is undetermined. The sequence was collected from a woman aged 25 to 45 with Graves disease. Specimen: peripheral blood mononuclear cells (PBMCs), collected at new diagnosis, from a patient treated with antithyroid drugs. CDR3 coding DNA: TGTGCCAGTAGTATAGGACATGTCTATGGCTACACCTTC. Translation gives CASSIGHVYGYTF. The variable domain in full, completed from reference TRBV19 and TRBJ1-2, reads DGGITQSPKYLFRKEGQNVTLSCEQNLNHDAMYWYRQDPGQGLRLIYYSQIVNDFQKGDIAEGYSVSREKKESFPLTVTSAQKNPTAFYLCASSIGHVYGYTFGSGTRLTVV.